The entry below describes one T cell receptor (beta chain). The sample is drawn from a study of blood T cell repertoires in COVID-19. On the study more broadly: Both acute and convalescent COVID-19 samples were obtained from the United States, Italy and Spain. T cells, B-cell-depleted T cells, or PBMCs provided the cDNA or gDNA that served as material.

V was shortened by 5 bases and J by 5 bases, with 7 bases between the two germline ends. This CDR3 is 13 amino acids long. Germline CDR1 reads LGHDT; CDR2 reads YNNKEL (reference sequence). Per the original methods: The assay estimated nucleated cells by amplifying reference gene primers. Sequencing was performed with immunoSEQ multiplex PCR; in TCRdb, only in-frame clones are kept and a portion is missing. The DNA gave D and trimming, while V, J and clone size come from that table. The sample shows 110,000 to 150,000 clones, 80% of them seen only once. The sequence was obtained from a woman aged 45-60 years with acute or convalescent COVID-19. The chain joins TRBV3-1 (or the pseudogene TRBV3-2) to TRBJ1-6; D not certain. The sequenced sample was peripheral blood. The CDR3 coding sequence is TGTGCCAGCAGCGGCCGAAATAATTCACCCCTCCACTTT. Protein sequence: CASSGRNNSPLHF.